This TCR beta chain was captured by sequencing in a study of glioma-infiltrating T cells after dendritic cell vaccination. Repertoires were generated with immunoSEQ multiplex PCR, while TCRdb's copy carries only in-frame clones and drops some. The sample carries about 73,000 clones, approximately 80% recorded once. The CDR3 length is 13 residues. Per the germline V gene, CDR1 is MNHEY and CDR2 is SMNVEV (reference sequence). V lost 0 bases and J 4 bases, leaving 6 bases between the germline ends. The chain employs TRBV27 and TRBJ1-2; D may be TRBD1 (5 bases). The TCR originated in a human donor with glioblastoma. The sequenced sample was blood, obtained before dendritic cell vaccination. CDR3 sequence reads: CASSLSGLYGYTF. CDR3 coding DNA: TGTGCCAGCAGTTTATCGGGGCTCTATGGCTACACCTTC.